This T cell receptor beta chain was obtained from a study of blood T cell repertoires in COVID-19 (dated by TCRdb to the early 2020s). About the study as a whole: Samples from collaborators originated in the United States, Italy and Spain and spanned both the acute and convalescent phases of COVID-19. The prospective study material was composed of cDNA or gDNA derived from T cells, B-cell-depleted T cells, or PBMCs. Subjects who had been exposed to COVID-19, were actively infected with it, or had recovered from it provided the deeply sampled blood TCRbeta repertoires that made up the dataset. A freely available public database, intended as a resource for researchers studying the immune response to SARS-CoV-2, is where the repertoires were released. The samples were drawn from the first 160 participants of the ongoing ImmuneRACE study and from 950 to 1,500 subjects provided by 6 global collaborators. The sample metadata nearly always contained a de-identified subject ID, COVID-19 status, age in years and sex. Where HLA class I and class II types were available, the types were taken from metadata supplied by the sample provider, not from assay-based typing.

TCRbeta CDR3 regions were amplified from genomic DNA by means of the immunoSEQ Assay, a bias-controlled multiplex PCR. The original methods were these. The number of nucleated cells in each sample was estimated by amplification of reference gene primers within the assay. Sequence reads were collapsed and filtered to measure the absolute abundance of every unique TCRbeta CDR3 rearrangement. For each sample, productive Simpson clonality was calculated by taking the square root of Simpson's diversity index across productive rearrangements. Drawn from immuneACCESS, this table holds only the in-frame rearrangements with V and J called that TCRdb kept. Clones are partly lost; checked studies trace under half to an unresolved V gene and leave the rest unexplained. V, J and clone size are those of that table, while D and trimming were read from the DNA. The sample has tens of thousands of clones on record, approximately 90% of them singletons. Of the sample, approximately 3% is held by the ten largest clones.

As for this clone: What antigen it recognizes has not been identified. Per-base quality was not reported, and no clone a single base away is much larger than it.

The research as a whole found: The amount of clinical and demographic metadata varied by source and participant and was provided uncurated.

The collaborating institutions used their own protocols to collect whole blood in K2EDTA tubes. For TCRbeta analysis, collaborators shipped samples in one of three forms: frozen whole blood, isolated PBMCs, or DNA extracted from either of those sample types. CDR1 and CDR2 were assigned from the germline V gene as KGHSH and LQKENI. The CDR3, cysteine through phenylalanine, is 17 amino acids long. Only the CDR3 portion is preserved as DNA: 51 bases, with reading frame beginning at the first base. Trimming removed 3 bases from V and 0 bases from J; the gene matches leave 4 bases unexplained. Sample: peripheral blood. The origin of this receptor is a man in his fifties or sixties with acute or convalescent COVID-19. The receptor chain draws on TRBV18 and TRBJ2-6, and 8 junction bases match TRBD1. The DNA reads as follows: TGTGCCAGCTCACCGGGGACAGGCCTCTCTGGGGCCAACGTCCTGACTTTC. Its protein is CASSPGTGLSGANVLTF. Full variable domain (CDR3 extended with the reference TRBV18 and TRBJ2-6 proteins): NAGVMQNPRHLVRRRGQEARLRCSPMKGHSHVYWYRQLPEEGLKFMVYLQKENIIDESGMPKERFSAEFPKEGPSILRIQQVVRGDSAAYFCASSPGTGLSGANVLTFGAGSRLTVL.